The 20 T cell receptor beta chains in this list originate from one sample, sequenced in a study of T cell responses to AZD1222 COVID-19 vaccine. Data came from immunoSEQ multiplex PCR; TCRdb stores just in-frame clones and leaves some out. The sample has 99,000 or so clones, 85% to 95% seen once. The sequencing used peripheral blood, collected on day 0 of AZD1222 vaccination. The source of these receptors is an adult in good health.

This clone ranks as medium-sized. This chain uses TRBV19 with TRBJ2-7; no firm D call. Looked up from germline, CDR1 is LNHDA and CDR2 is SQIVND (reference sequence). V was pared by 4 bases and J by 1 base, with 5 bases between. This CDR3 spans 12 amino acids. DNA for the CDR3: TGTGCCAGTAGTACTGGGTCCTACGAGCAGTACTTC. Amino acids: CASSTGSYEQYF.

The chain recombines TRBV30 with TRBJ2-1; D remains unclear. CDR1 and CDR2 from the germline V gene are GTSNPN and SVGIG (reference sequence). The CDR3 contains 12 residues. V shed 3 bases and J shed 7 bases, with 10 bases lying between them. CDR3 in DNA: TGTGCCTGGAGGACCCGGTGGAATGAGCAGTTCTTC. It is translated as CAWRTRWNEQFF.

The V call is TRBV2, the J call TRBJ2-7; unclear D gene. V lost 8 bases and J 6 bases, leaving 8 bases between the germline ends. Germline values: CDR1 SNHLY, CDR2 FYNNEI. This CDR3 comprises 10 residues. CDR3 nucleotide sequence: TGTGCCAGCCGTGGATTCGAGCAGTACTTC. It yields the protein CASRGFEQYF.

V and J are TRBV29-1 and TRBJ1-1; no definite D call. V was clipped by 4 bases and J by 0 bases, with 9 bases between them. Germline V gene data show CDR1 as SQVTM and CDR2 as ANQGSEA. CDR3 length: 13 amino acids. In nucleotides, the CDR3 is TGCAGCGTTGTACAGAGTTTGAACACTGAAGCTTTCTTT. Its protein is CSVVQSLNTEAFF.

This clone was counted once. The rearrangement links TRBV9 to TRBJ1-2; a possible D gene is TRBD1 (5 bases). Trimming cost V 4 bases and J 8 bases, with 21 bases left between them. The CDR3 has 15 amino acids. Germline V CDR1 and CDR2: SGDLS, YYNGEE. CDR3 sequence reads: CASSPRDRTGPGYTF. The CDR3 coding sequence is TGTGCCAGCAGCCCAAGGGACCGTACCGGACCCGGCTACACCTTC.

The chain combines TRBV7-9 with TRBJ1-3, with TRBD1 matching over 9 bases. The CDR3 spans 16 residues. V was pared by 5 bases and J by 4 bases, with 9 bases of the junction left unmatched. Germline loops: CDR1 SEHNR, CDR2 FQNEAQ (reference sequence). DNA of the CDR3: TGTGCCAGCAGCCCAACAGGGGGCGCGGGGGGAAACACCATATATTTT. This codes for CASSPTGGAGGNTIYF.

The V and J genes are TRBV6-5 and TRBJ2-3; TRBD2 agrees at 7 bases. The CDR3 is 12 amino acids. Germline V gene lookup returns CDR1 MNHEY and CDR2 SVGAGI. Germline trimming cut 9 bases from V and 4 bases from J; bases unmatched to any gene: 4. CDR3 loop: CASSGQADTQYF. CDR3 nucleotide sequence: TGTGCCAGTAGCGGGCAGGCAGATACGCAGTATTTT.

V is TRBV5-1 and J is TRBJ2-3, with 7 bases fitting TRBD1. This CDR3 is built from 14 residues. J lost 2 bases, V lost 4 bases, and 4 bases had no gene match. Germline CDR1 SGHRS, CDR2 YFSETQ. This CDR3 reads CASSIGQDTDTQYF. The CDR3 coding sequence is TGCGCCAGCAGCATCGGACAGGACACAGATACGCAGTATTTT.

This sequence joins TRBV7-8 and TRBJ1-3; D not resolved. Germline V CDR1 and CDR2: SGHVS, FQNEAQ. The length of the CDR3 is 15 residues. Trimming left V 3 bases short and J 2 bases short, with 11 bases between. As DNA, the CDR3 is TGTGCCAGCAGCTTGAGACGAGGGCCTGGAAACACCATATATTTT. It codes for CASSLRRGPGNTIYF.

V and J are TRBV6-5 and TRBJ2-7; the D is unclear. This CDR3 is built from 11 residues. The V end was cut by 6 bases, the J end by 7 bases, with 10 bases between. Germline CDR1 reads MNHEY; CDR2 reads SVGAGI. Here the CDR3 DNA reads TGTGCCAGCAGCACCACAATGGAGCAGTACTTC. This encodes CASSTTMEQYF.

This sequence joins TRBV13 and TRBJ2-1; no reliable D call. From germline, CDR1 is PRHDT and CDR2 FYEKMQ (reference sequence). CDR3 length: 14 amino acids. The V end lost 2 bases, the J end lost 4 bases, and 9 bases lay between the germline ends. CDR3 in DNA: TGTGCCAGCAGCTTATTAACCATATACAATGAGCAGTTCTTC. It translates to CASSLLTIYNEQFF.

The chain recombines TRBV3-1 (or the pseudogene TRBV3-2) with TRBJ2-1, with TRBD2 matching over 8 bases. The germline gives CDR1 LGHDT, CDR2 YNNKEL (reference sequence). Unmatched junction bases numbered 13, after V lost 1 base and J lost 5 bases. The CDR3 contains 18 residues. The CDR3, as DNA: TGTGCCAGCAGCCAAGTTCTAGCGGGCGCAGTAGGGCACAATGAGCAGTTCTTC. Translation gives CASSQVLAGAVGHNEQFF.

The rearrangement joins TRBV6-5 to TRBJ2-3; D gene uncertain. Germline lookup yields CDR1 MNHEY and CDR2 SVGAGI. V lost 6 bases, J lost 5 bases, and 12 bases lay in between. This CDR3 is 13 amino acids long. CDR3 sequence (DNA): TGTGCCAGCAGGCTAAGTTTGGGAGATACGCAGTATTTT. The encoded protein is CASRLSLGDTQYF.

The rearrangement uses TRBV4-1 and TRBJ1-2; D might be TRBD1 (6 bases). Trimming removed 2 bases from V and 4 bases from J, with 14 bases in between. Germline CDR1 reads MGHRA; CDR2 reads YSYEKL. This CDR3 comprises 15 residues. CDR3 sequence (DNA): TGCGCCAGCAGCCAACCCGGGACACGGGTCTATGGCTACACCTTC. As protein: CASSQPGTRVYGYTF.

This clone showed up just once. This chain's CDR3 is CASSQDPGQGNEKLFF. The CDR3 DNA reads TGTGCCAGCAGCCAAGATCCAGGACAGGGGAATGAAAAACTGTTTTTT. The chain is built from TRBV4-2 and TRBJ1-4; the match to TRBD1 covers 9 bases. The junction had 4 bases not matched to a gene; V was cut back by 0 bases and J by 5 bases. Germline V gene sequence: CDR1 LGHNA, CDR2 YNFKEQ. The CDR3 totals 16 residues.

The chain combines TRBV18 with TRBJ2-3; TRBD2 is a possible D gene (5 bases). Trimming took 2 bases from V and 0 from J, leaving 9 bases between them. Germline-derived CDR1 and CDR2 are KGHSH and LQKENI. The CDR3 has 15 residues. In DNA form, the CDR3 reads TGTGCCAGCTCACCAGACTACCTAAGCACAGATACGCAGTATTTT. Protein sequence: CASSPDYLSTDTQYF.

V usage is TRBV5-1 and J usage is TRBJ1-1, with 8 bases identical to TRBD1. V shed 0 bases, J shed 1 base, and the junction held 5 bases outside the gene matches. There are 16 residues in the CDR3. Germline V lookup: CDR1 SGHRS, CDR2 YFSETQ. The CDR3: CASSLAGGKTNTEAFF. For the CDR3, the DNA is TGCGCCAGCAGCTTGGCAGGGGGCAAAACGAACACTGAAGCTTTCTTT.

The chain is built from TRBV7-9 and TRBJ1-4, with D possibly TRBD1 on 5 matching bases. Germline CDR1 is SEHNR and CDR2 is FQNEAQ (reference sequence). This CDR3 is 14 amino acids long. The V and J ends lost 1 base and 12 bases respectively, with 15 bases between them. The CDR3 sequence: CASSLGGTWVQLFF. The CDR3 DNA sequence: TGTGCCAGCAGCTTAGGCGGGACCTGGGTGCAACTGTTTTTT.

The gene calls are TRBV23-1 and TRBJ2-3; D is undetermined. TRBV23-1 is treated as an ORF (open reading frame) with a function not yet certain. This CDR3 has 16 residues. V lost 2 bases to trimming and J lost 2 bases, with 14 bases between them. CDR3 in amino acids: CASSQPTNGITDTQYF. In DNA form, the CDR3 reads TGCGCCAGCAGTCAACCGACCAATGGGATCACAGATACGCAGTATTTT.

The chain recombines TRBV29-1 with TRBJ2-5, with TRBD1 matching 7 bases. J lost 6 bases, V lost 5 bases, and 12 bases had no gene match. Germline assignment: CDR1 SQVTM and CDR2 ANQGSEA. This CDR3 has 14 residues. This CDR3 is CSVYEGARPKTQYF. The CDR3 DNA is TGCAGCGTTTATGAGGGGGCGAGGCCCAAGACCCAGTACTTC. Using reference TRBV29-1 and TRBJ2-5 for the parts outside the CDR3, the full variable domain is SAVISQKPSRDICQRGTSLTIQCQVDSQVTMMFWYRQQPGQSLTLIATANQGSEATYESGFVIDKFPISRPNLTFSTLTVSNMSPEDSSIYLCSVYEGARPKTQYFGPGTRLLVL.